This T cell receptor beta chain derives from a study of human T cells and chemical hapten exposure. This sample's time point: patch test 1, 2 weeks after DPC sensitization. Sample treatment: therapeutic diphenylcyclopropenone sensitization with weekly scalp DPC. This clonotype was seen ten or more times. The V gene's germline CDR1 is SGHTA and CDR2 FQGNSA. The CDR3 loop spans 13 amino acids. With 5 bases removed from V and 10 bases from J, the gap between germline ends came to 15 bases. Each CDR3 protein gets one entry after TCRdb re-called the RACE reads with MiXCR. This table has more than 65,000 distinct CDR3 sequences, 9% to 12% appearing once.

The chain links TRBV7-2 to TRBJ2-1; D not certain. This sample comprised whole blood, obtained in connection with sensitization to the hapten diphenylcyclopropenone (DPC). This TCR was sampled from a woman in her 50s with alopecia areata. Some clones in this sample may be carry-over from other donors' samples. In DNA, the CDR3 is TGTGCCAGCAGCCAGGTCGCGGCCCCCGAGCAGTTCTTC. Protein product: CASSQVAAPEQFF.